This T cell receptor beta chain was documented in a study of shared clonotypes between healthy human individuals. About the study: Aged 18 to 49, the donors were two women and a few men. Notes on the study in general: Generally, naive subsets came out with larger estimated richness than memory subsets. Deeper or shallower sequencing was expected to change how clonotypes are shared among donors.

Notes on this clone: As yet, its antigen is unknown.

The CDR3 contains 16 residues. Germline V CDR1 and CDR2: SEHNR, FQNEAQ (reference sequence). V was pared by 2 bases and J by 0 bases, with 13 bases between. TCRdb's table, derived via immunoSEQ multiplex PCR, lists solely in-frame clones and lacks some. This sample yields about 980,000 clones, of which roughly 72% are seen a single time; around 1.5% belongs to the top ten. The receptor's source is a man between 18 and 35 years old in good health. Sequencing was performed on memory CD4+ T cells sorted from blood. Subset noted: CD45RA-negative fraction. The chain has TRBV7-9 and TRBJ2-5; TRBD2 is a possible D gene (5 bases). The CDR3 sequence: CASSLRGSSNQETQYF. The CDR3 coding sequence is TGTGCCAGCAGCTTACGTGGGAGCTCTAACCAAGAGACCCAGTACTTC.